Detailed here is one T cell receptor (beta chain). What it binds is not known. Using immunoSEQ multiplex PCR, the repertoire was profiled, and TCRdb retains in-frame clones only, with some absent. Here the sample spans 60,000 to 70,000 clones, 89% being singletons. The data originate from a study of OX40 agonist ivuxolimab in advanced cancers. Study-wide context: Patients took ivuxolimab, an agonistic anti-OX40 (CD134) antibody. Age averaged approximately 60 years (range about 23 to 85), and less than 85% were male. Findings of the study overall: Expansion of clones was among the lowest in partial responders at 0.1-3.0 mg/kg. The antigen specificity of the peripheral T cells (those that were expanded) was not determined.

This CDR3 has 14 residues. CDR1 is SGHRS, CDR2 YFSETQ, per germline. With 0 bases clipped from V and 2 bases from J, the junction kept 1 base outside the gene matches. This specimen was CD4+ or CD8+ T cells sorted from blood, taken in a trial of the OX40 agonist ivuxolimab. The chain has TRBV5-1 and TRBJ2-7, with 8 bases matching TRBD2. This clonotype originated in an adult with an advanced solid tumor such as melanoma, head and neck, liver or kidney cancer. The CDR3 sequence: CASSLGGGPYEQYF. CDR3 nucleotides: TGCGCCAGCAGCTTGGGCGGGGGGCCCTACGAGCAGTACTTC.